Presented here are 13 T cell receptor beta chains from one specimen sequenced in a study of regulatory T cells in long-lasting Graves disease. Researchers made TCR beta libraries by using iRepertoire HTBI primers and running Arm-PCR on CDR3 regions. One entry per CDR3 protein results from TCRdb running MiXCR on the multiplex PCR reads. The data contain fewer than 350,000 distinct CDR3 sequences, over 15% of them seen just once; the ten biggest clones take up about 36%. The time point: newly diagnosed GD, antithyroid drugs for less than 3 months. PBMC RNA served as the TCR library source. The sequencing used peripheral blood mononuclear cells (PBMCs), collected at new diagnosis, from a patient treated with antithyroid drugs. The receptors shown here come from a female donor with Graves disease.

This clonotype was counted at least ten times. The gene calls are TRBV2 and TRBJ1-1; no definite D call. The V end was cut by 4 bases, the J end by 2 bases, with 8 bases between. Germline CDR1 reads SNHLY; CDR2 reads FYNNEI. This CDR3 spans 13 amino acids. The CDR3 sequence is CASSGSGNTEAFF. The CDR3 bases are TGTGCCAGCAGTGGGTCGGGAAACACTGAAGCTTTCTTT.

There are many counts of this clonotype. The chain joins TRBV18 to TRBJ2-2; the D is unclear. V was cut by 0 bases and J by 6 bases, with 2 bases left in between. The germline V gene has CDR1 KGHSH and CDR2 LQKENI. The CDR3 has 12 amino acids. The DNA of the CDR3 is TGTGCCAGCTCACCACCGTCCGGGGAGCTGTTTTTT. Protein sequence: CASSPPSGELFF.

V and J are TRBV11-2 and TRBJ1-6, with 10 nucleotides matching TRBD1. Trimming at V came to 5 bases and at J to 7 bases, leaving 8 bases not matched to a gene. Germline assignment: CDR1 SGHAT and CDR2 FQNNGV. The CDR3 covers 16 residues. The CDR3 region has the DNA TGTGCCAGCAGCATGGGACAGGGGCTGTACAATTCACCCCTCCACTTT. Its translation is CASSMGQGLYNSPLHF.

This rearrangement joins TRBV2 to TRBJ2-1; a weak D match, TRBD1 (7 bases). Germline V gene lookup returns CDR1 SNHLY and CDR2 FYNNEI. V dropped 6 bases and J dropped 9 bases, with 18 bases sitting between them. CDR3 length: 14 residues. CDR3 in DNA: TGTGCCAGCAGCGTAGAACCAGGGGGACTTGAGCAGTTCTTC. Encoded protein: CASSVEPGGLEQFF.

The J gene is TRBJ2-5, the V gene TRBV24-1; D might be TRBD1 (6 bases). The V and J ends lost 5 bases and 5 bases respectively, with 14 bases between them. The germline CDR1 and CDR2 sequences are KGHDR and SFDVKD. CDR3 length: 14 amino acids. The CDR3 region has the DNA TGTGCCACCAGTGTCACAGGGTCCACGGAGACCCAGTACTTC. It specifies CATSVTGSTETQYF.

This clonotype showed up many times. The chain employs TRBV9 and TRBJ2-5, with 13 positions matching TRBD2. CDR3 length: 14 amino acids. Per the germline V gene, CDR1 is SGDLS and CDR2 is YYNGEE. V lost 3 bases, J lost 5 bases, and 1 base stayed unmatched. The CDR3 loop is CASSGTSGSETQYF. As DNA, the CDR3 is TGTGCCAGCAGCGGGACTAGCGGGAGTGAGACCCAGTACTTC. Complete variable domain (other parts from reference TRBV9 and TRBJ2-5): DSGVTQTPKHLITATGQRVTLRCSPRSGDLSVYWYQQSLDQGLQFLIQYYNGEERAKGNILERFSAQQFPDLHSELNLSSLELGDSALYFCASSGTSGSETQYFGPGTRLLVL.

This clonotype appeared many times. The gene calls are TRBV30 and TRBJ2-1, with 7 bases aligning to TRBD2. Germline lookup yields CDR1 GTSNPN and CDR2 SVGIG (reference sequence). V shed 2 bases, J shed 9 bases, and the junction held 10 bases outside the gene matches. This CDR3 contains 14 residues. The CDR3 spells CAWSRGRAQGEQFF. CDR3 DNA: TGTGCCTGGAGTAGAGGGAGGGCTCAGGGTGAGCAGTTCTTC.

Turning to this clonotype: A read error may be the cause here, since a much bigger clone is one base away. The chain couples TRBV2 to TRBJ1-1; D ambiguous. Germline-derived CDR1 and CDR2 are SNHLY and FYNNEI. CDR3 size: 13 residues. This CDR3 is CAGSDDMATEAFF. CDR3 nucleotide sequence: TGTGCCGGCAGTGACGACATGGCCACTGAAGCTTTCTTT. The full variable domain, in which reference TRBV2 and TRBJ1-1 provide the parts outside the CDR3, is EPEVTQTPSHQVTQMGQEVILRCVPISNHLYFYWYRQILGQKVEFLVSFYNNEISEKSEIFDDQFSVERPDGSNFTLKIRSTKLEDSAMYFCAGSDDMATEAFFGQGTRLTVV.

This clonotype was seen many times. The chain has TRBV7-9 and TRBJ2-1, with 14 bases aligning to TRBD2. The junction had 4 bases not matched to a gene; V was cut back by 5 bases and J by 4 bases. The germline gives CDR1 SEHNR, CDR2 FQNEAQ (reference sequence). The CDR3 totals 16 residues. The CDR3 sequence: CASSKGLAGEYNEQFF. The DNA for the CDR3 is TGTGCCAGCAGCAAGGGACTAGCGGGAGAATACAATGAGCAGTTCTTC.

This clonotype was counted ten times or more. A read error may be the cause here, since a much bigger clone is one base away. This chain connects TRBV7-3 to TRBJ2-3, with 9 bases that match TRBD2. Germline V gives CDR1 SGHTA, CDR2 FQGTGA. V shed 4 bases and J 1 base; nucleotides not matched to a gene: 0. This CDR3 spans 14 amino acids. In nucleotides, the CDR3 is TGTGCCAGCAGCTCTAGCGGGGGCACAGATACGCAGTATTTT. It encodes CASSSSGGTDTQYF.

At least ten counts were recorded for this clonotype. The V gene is TRBV29-1, the J gene TRBJ2-5; no definite D call. CDR1 is SQVTM and CDR2 is ANQGSEA in the germline V gene. With 5 bases removed from V and 2 bases from J, the gap between germline ends came to 12 bases. The CDR3 consists of 13 residues. The CDR3 spells CSVKVGLQETQYF. The CDR3 nucleotides are TGCAGCGTTAAGGTCGGGTTGCAAGAGACCCAGTACTTC.

The chain uses TRBV5-1 and TRBJ2-3; 7 bases are shared with TRBD2. The CDR3 extends over 15 amino acids. V lost 3 bases to trimming and J lost 5 bases; unmatched junction nucleotides: 9. CDR1 is SGHRS and CDR2 is YFSETQ in the germline V gene. The CDR3: CASSSGGPLGDTQYF. The DNA of the CDR3 is TGCGCCAGCAGCTCGGGAGGCCCCCTCGGAGATACGCAGTATTTT.

This clonotype was found many times. The chain has TRBV6-1 and TRBJ2-1, with 10 bases matching TRBD2. The junction had 4 bases not matched to a gene; V was cut back by 7 bases and J by 7 bases. The germline gives CDR1 MNHNS, CDR2 SASEGT. This CDR3 spans 13 amino acids. CDR3 region: CASNLAGANEQFF. CDR3 nucleotide sequence: TGTGCCAGCAATCTAGCGGGAGCGAATGAGCAGTTCTTC.